This T cell receptor beta chain derives from a study of blood T cell repertoires in COVID-19. About the study: There were acute and convalescent COVID-19 samples, and they came from the United States, Italy and Spain. Nucleic acid was either cDNA or gDNA, and it came from T cells, B-cell-depleted T cells, or PBMCs.

Sequenced by immunoSEQ multiplex PCR; TCRdb stores in-frame clones only, minus some. The sample includes 350,000 or so clones, about nine tenths seen only once; the top ten take 3% to 4%. Germline loops: CDR1 SGDLS, CDR2 YYNGEE. The CDR3 runs 18 residues. V shed 4 bases, J shed 4 bases, and the junction held 9 bases outside the gene matches. This chain joins TRBV9 and TRBJ2-3; TRBD2 aligns across 16 bases. Material for sequencing was peripheral blood. This TCR was recovered from a woman aged 55-70 years with COVID-19, enrolled during active disease. The CDR3 loop reads CASSQGTSGGARADTQYF. CDR3 DNA: TGTGCCAGCAGCCAAGGGACTAGCGGGGGGGCCAGGGCAGATACGCAGTATTTT.